Shown below are 8 T cell receptor beta chains from a single sample sequenced in a study of vaccination and CD4 T cells after COVID-19. Which antigens these TCRs recognize remains unknown. Time point indicated: late sampling 161 to 241 days after vaccination in a few convalescent patients. Treatment here: roughly ten-day PBMC culture with coronavirus spike peptide pools or control peptides (ViraFEST assay). The Oncomine TCR Beta short-read assay sequenced DNA from cultured CD4+ T cells. One entry per CDR3 protein, called by TCRdb with MiXCR from the PCR reads. The sample includes about 25,000 distinct CDR3 sequences, 28% of them seen just once. The material sequenced was CD4+ T cells from blood, cultured in vitro, taken about 7 months after SARS-CoV-2 vaccination. The receptors stem from a human donor who had recovered from COVID-19.

The chain recombines TRBV27 with TRBJ2-7; D is unresolved. Looked up from germline, CDR1 is MNHEY and CDR2 is SMNVEV (reference sequence). The germline V and J ends were trimmed by 3 bases and 5 bases, with 14 bases remaining between them. The CDR3 extends over 14 amino acids. This chain's CDR3 is CASSFKLPRDEQYF. In DNA, the CDR3 is TGTGCCAGCAGTTTCAAACTTCCCCGTGACGAGCAGTACTTC.

The chain couples TRBV7-9 to TRBJ2-7, with D uncertain. The CDR3 runs to 14 residues. Looked up from germline, CDR1 is SEHNR and CDR2 is FQNEAQ (reference sequence). Trimming cost V 8 bases and J 1 base, with 15 bases left between them. In DNA form, the CDR3 reads TGTGCCAGCGGCCAACCCCGCGAATCCTACGAGCAGTACTTC. It encodes CASGQPRESYEQYF.

This clonotype was found a few times. The rearrangement links TRBV28 to TRBJ1-3, with D unresolved. Germline V gene lookup returns CDR1 MDHEN and CDR2 SYDVKM. V gave up 6 bases and J gave up 4 bases, with 10 bases separating them. The CDR3 is 13 amino acids. The CDR3 sequence is CASSLRPGNTIYF. The CDR3 DNA follows: TGTGCCAGCAGCCTTAGGCCCGGAAACACCATATATTTT.

This chain joins TRBV24-1 and TRBJ2-5; D gene ambiguous. V gave up 1 base and J gave up 0 bases, with 14 bases separating them. This CDR3 is 17 amino acids long. Germline loops: CDR1 KGHDR, CDR2 SFDVKD. As DNA, the CDR3 is TGTGCCACCAGTGATTTAGTGGGCGGAGTCCACCAAGAGACCCAGTACTTC. Translating gives CATSDLVGGVHQETQYF.

This clonotype has a handful of counts. This chain uses TRBV6-5 with TRBJ2-1, with 11 bases matching TRBD2. There are 16 residues in the CDR3. V gave up 2 bases and J gave up 5 bases; unmatched junction bases: 5. Germline V gene data show CDR1 as MNHEY and CDR2 as SVGAGI. DNA of the CDR3: TGTGCCAGCAGTTACCTGGGTAGCGGGAGGGACAATGAGCAGTTCTTC. This codes for CASSYLGSGRDNEQFF.

This clonotype appeared a few times. V is TRBV11-3 and J is TRBJ2-1, with D unresolved. The CDR3 totals 13 residues. CDR1 is SGHNT and CDR2 is YENEEA in the germline V gene. With 0 bases removed from V and 8 bases from J, the gap between germline ends came to 8 bases. The CDR3 sequence: CASSLDPGDEQFF. DNA of the CDR3: TGTGCCAGCAGCTTAGATCCAGGCGATGAGCAGTTCTTC.

This clonotype was detected only a few times. V usage is TRBV28 and J usage is TRBJ2-7; D is uncertain. Between the trimmed V and J ends, which lost 2 bases and 6 bases, there was a span of 11 bases. The CDR3 loop spans 13 amino acids. CDR1 is MDHEN, CDR2 SYDVKM, per germline. DNA for the CDR3: TGTGCCAGCAGTTTAAGTACCGGTCGCGAGCAGTACTTC. As protein: CASSLSTGREQYF.

This clonotype was counted only a few times. The V call is TRBV6-1, the J call TRBJ2-7, with TRBD2 identical over 7 bases. The CDR3 is made up of 14 amino acids. CDR1 is MNHNS, CDR2 SASEGT, per germline. J was trimmed by 2 bases and V by 11 bases; bases with no gene match: 12. The CDR3 coding sequence is TGTGCCGCCCAGGAGCCGGGAGGCACCTACGAGCAGTACTTC. It codes for CAAQEPGGTYEQYF.